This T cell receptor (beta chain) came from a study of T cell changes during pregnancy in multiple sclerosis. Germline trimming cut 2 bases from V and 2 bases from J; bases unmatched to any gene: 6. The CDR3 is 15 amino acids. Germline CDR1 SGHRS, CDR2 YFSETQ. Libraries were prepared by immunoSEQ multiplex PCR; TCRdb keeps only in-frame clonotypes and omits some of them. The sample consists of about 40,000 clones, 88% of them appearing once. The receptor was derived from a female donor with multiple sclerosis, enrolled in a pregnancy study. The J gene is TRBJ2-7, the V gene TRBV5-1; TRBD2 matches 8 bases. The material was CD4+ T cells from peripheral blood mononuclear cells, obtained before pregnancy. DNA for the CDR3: TGCGCCAGCAGCTTAGAACTAGCGGCAACCTACGAGCAGTACTTC. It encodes CASSLELAATYEQYF.